Presented here are 8 T cell receptor beta chains from one specimen sequenced in a study of regulatory T cells in long-lasting Graves disease. As for time point: persistent/refractory GD, antithyroid drugs over 5 years with positive TRAb. Extracted RNA from PBMCs served as the source of the TCR library. Building of the TCR beta libraries involved iRepertoire HTBI primers and Arm-PCR of CDR3 regions. TCRdb recomputed calls from the multiplex PCR reads with MiXCR, one row per CDR3 protein. The sample contains roughly 400,000 distinct CDR3 sequences, roughly 21% of which appear only once. Sequencing used peripheral blood mononuclear cells (PBMCs), obtained when the disease was refractory, from a patient treated with antithyroid drugs. The receptors stem from a female donor with Graves disease.

A few counts support this clonotype. The J gene is TRBJ2-5, the V gene TRBV18; the D call may be TRBD1 or TRBD2 (5 bases each). Germline loops: CDR1 KGHSH, CDR2 LQKENI. This CDR3 has 14 amino acids. Trimming took 4 bases from V and 7 from J, leaving 16 bases between them. The CDR3 loop is CASSRYEGRGTQYF. The CDR3 DNA sequence: TGTGCCAGCTCACGATACGAGGGGCGCGGGACCCAGTACTTC.

This clonotype was observed at least ten times. V and J are TRBV19 and TRBJ1-1; D not certain. The germline V and J ends were trimmed by 7 bases and 1 base, with 16 bases remaining between them. The CDR3 covers 15 residues. CDR1 is LNHDA, CDR2 SQIVND, per germline (reference sequence). CDR3 protein: CASTPGDGRNTEAFF. The CDR3 DNA reads as TGTGCCAGTACCCCAGGAGACGGGCGGAACACTGAAGCTTTCTTT.

The CDR3 DNA sequence: TGTGCCAGCAGCCCCCCGGGCGCAGGGAACTATGGCTACACCTTC. Its protein is CASSPPGAGNYGYTF. J is TRBJ1-2 and V is TRBV5-6; a weak D match, TRBD1 (5 bases). Deletions cut 4 bases from V and 2 bases from J, with 15 bases between. Germline V CDR1 and CDR2: SGHDT, YYEEEE. The CDR3 spans 15 residues.

This rearrangement joins TRBV20-1 to TRBJ1-5; D ambiguous. Trimming removed 3 bases from V and 5 bases from J, with 20 bases in between. Per germline, CDR1 DFQATT and CDR2 SNEGSKA (reference sequence). The CDR3 runs 16 residues. The CDR3 protein is CSASRGPLALDQPQHF. The CDR3 nucleotides read TGCAGTGCTAGCCGGGGTCCCCTTGCTCTAGATCAGCCCCAGCATTTT.

The CDR3: CASSSIQGWDTEAFF. The CDR3 DNA reads as TGTGCCAGCAGTTCCATACAGGGGTGGGACACTGAAGCTTTCTTT. V gene TRBV6-2 or TRBV6-3 combines with J gene TRBJ1-1; 7 nucleotides align to TRBD1. Trimming removed 4 bases from V and 3 bases from J; junction bases left unmatched: 8. Germline V CDR1 and CDR2: MNHEY, SVGEGT. CDR3 size: 15 residues.

The chain links TRBV2 to TRBJ2-2; weak D call: TRBD2 (5 bases). This CDR3 spans 13 amino acids. Trimming removed 8 bases from V and 6 bases from J, with 13 bases in between. Per the germline V gene, CDR1 is SNHLY and CDR2 is FYNNEI. The CDR3, as DNA: TGTGCCAGCGGGAGATCCATCGCCGGGGAGCTGTTTTTT. It encodes CASGRSIAGELFF.

The V call is TRBV10-3, the J call TRBJ2-3; maybe TRBD2 (5 bases). Between the trimmed V and J ends, which lost 3 bases and 1 base, there was a span of 11 bases. This CDR3 contains 15 residues. The germline gives CDR1 ENHRY, CDR2 SYGVKD. As DNA, the CDR3 is TGTGCCATCAGTGATCGGGATGTGGGCACAGATACGCAGTATTTT. Protein product: CAISDRDVGTDTQYF.

This clonotype has only a few counts. J is TRBJ2-2 and V is TRBV11-2; 9 nucleotides align to TRBD1. Looked up from germline, CDR1 is SGHAT and CDR2 is FQNNGV. This CDR3 comprises 16 residues. With 3 bases clipped from V and 4 bases from J, the junction kept 6 bases outside the gene matches. This chain's CDR3 is CASSLEQGAGTGELFF. The DNA of the CDR3 is TGTGCCAGCAGCTTGGAACAGGGGGCGGGCACCGGGGAGCTGTTTTTT.